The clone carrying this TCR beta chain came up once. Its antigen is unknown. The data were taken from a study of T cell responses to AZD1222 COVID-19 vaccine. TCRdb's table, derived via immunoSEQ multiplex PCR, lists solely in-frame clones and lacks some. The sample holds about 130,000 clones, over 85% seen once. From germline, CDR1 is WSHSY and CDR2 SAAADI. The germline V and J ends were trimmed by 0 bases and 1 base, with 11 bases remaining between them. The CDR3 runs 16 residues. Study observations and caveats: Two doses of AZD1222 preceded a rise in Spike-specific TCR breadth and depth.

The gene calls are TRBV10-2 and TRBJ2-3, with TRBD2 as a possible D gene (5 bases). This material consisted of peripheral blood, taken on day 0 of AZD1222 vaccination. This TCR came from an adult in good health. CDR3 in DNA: TGCGCCAGCAGTGAGTCCCCCCGAGCGGGCACAGATACGCAGTATTTT. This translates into CASSESPRAGTDTQYF.